This TCR beta chain was sequenced for a study of T cells in Graves' hyperthyroidism and ophthalmopathy. The investigators amplified TCR beta CDR3 regions from RNA transcripts. The HTBI set primed first-round TCR CDR3 RT-PCR. TCRdb re-called the multiplex PCR reads through MiXCR, storing one row per CDR3 protein. The sample shows 250,000 to 300,000 distinct CDR3 sequences, about 14% of them seen only once. This clonotype was recorded many times. The antigen is unknown. Whole-study findings and limits: A 13 V-J signature model discriminated ophthalmopathy versus stable hyperthyroidism. The model forecast ophthalmopathy, anticipating it by a median roughly 6.5 months before onset. Researchers found most expanded thyroid clonotypes above 0.001 in blood as well.

A sample of blood taken at first hyperthyroidism diagnosis preceded any ophthalmopathy symptoms. Germline V lookup: CDR1 SNHLY, CDR2 FYNNEI. This CDR3 contains 13 residues. V shed 4 bases and J shed 2 bases, with 6 bases lying between them. The chain is built from TRBV2 and TRBJ2-1; no reliable D call. The receptor's source is a woman in her 30s with Graves' hyperthyroidism that later progressed to Graves' ophthalmopathy. The sequenced material came from blood. The DNA for the CDR3 is TGTGCCAGCAGTGGGGCTACCTACAATGAGCAGTTCTTC. Protein sequence: CASSGATYNEQFF. Full variable domain (rest looked up from reference TRBV2 and TRBJ2-1): EPEVTQTPSHQVTQMGQEVILRCVPISNHLYFYWYRQILGQKVEFLVSFYNNEISEKSEIFDDQFSVERPDGSNFTLKIRSTKLEDSAMYFCASSGATYNEQFFGPGTRLTVL.